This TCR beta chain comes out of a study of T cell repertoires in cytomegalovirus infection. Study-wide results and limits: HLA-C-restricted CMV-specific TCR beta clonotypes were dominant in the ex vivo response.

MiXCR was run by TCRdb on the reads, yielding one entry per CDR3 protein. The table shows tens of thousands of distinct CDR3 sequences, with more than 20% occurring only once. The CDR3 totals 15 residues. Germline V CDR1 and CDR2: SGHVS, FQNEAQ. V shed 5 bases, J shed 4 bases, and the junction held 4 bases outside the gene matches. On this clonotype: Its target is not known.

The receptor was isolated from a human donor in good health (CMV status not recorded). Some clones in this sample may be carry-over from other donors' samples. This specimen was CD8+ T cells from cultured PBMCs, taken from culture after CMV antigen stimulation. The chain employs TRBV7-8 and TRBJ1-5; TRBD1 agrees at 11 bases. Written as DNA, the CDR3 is TGTGCCAGCAGCCTTGGGACAGGGGGTAATCAGCCCCAGCATTTT. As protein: CASSLGTGGNQPQHF.